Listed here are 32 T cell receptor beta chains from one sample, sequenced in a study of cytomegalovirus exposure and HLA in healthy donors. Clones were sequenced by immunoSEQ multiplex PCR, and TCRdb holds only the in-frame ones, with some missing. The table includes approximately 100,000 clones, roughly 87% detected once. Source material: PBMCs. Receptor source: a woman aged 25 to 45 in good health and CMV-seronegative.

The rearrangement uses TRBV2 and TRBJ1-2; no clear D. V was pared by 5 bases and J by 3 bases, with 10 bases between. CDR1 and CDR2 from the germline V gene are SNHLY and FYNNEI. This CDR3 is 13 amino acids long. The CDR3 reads CASSKQKDYGYTF. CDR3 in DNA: TGTGCCAGCAGTAAACAGAAAGACTATGGCTACACCTTC. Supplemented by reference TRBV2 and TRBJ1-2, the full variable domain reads EPEVTQTPSHQVTQMGQEVILRCVPISNHLYFYWYRQILGQKVEFLVSFYNNEISEKSEIFDDQFSVERPDGSNFTLKIRSTKLEDSAMYFCASSKQKDYGYTFGSGTRLTVV.

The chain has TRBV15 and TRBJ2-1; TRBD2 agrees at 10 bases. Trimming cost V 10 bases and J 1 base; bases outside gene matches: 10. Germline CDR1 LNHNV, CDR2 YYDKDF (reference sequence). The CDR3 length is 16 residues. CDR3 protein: CAIGVASGSSYNEQFF. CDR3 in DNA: TGTGCCATCGGGGTGGCTAGCGGGAGTTCCTACAATGAGCAGTTCTTC.

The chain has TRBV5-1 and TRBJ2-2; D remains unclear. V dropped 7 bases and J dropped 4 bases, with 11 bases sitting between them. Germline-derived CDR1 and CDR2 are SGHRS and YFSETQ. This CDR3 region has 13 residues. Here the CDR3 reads CASRQVPTGELFF. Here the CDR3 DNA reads TGCGCCAGCCGGCAGGTTCCCACCGGGGAGCTGTTTTTT.

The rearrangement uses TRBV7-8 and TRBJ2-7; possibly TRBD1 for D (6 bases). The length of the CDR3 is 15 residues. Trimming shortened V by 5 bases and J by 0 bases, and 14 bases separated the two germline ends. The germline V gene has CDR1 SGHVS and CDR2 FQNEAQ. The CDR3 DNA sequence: TGTGCCAGCAGCCCTCGAGGGGGATTCTCCTACGAGCAGTACTTC. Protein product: CASSPRGGFSYEQYF.

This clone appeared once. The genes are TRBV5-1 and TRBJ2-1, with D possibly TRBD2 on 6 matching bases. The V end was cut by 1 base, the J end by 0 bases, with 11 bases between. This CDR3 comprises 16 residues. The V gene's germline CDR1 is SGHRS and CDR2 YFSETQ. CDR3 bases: TGCGCCAGCAGCTTGAGTGGGGGGACCTCCTACAATGAGCAGTTCTTC. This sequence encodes CASSLSGGTSYNEQFF. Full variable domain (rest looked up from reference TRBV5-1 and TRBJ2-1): KAGVTQTPRYLIKTRGQQVTLSCSPISGHRSVSWYQQTPGQGLQFLFEYFSETQRNKGNFPGRFSGRQFSNSRSEMNVSTLELGDSALYLCASSLSGGTSYNEQFFGPGTRLTVL.

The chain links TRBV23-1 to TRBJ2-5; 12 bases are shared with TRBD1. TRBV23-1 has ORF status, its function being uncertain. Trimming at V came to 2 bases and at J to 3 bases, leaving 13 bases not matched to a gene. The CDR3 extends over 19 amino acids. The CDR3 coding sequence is TGCGCCAGCAGTCAACCGGTCCGGGACAGGGGGCGCCCCGAAGAGACCCAGTACTTC. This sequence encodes CASSQPVRDRGRPEETQYF.

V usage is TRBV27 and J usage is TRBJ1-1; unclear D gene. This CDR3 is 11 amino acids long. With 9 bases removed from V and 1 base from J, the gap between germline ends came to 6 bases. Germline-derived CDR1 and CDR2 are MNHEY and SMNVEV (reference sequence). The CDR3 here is CASQSNTEAFF. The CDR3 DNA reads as TGTGCCAGTCAATCGAACACTGAAGCTTTCTTT.

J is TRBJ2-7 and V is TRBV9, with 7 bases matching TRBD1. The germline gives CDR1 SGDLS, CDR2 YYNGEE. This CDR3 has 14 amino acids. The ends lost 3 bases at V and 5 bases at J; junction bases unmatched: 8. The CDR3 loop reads CASSARNRGDEQYF. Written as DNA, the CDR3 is TGTGCCAGCAGCGCCCGAAACAGGGGCGACGAGCAGTACTTC. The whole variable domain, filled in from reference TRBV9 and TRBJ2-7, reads DSGVTQTPKHLITATGQRVTLRCSPRSGDLSVYWYQQSLDQGLQFLIQYYNGEERAKGNILERFSAQQFPDLHSELNLSSLELGDSALYFCASSARNRGDEQYFGPGTRLTVT.

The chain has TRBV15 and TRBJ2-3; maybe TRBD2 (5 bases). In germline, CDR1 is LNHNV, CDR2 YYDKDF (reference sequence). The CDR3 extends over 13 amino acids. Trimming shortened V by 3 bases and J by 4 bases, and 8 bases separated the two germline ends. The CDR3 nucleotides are TGTGCCACCAGCAGCGGGCGGGCAGATACGCAGTATTTT. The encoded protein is CATSSGRADTQYF. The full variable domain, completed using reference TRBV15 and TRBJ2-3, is DAMVIQNPRYQVTQFGKPVTLSCSQTLNHNVMYWYQQKSSQAPKLLFHYYDKDFNNEADTPDNFQSRRPNTSFCFLDIRSPGLGDTAMYLCATSSGRADTQYFGPGTRLTVL.

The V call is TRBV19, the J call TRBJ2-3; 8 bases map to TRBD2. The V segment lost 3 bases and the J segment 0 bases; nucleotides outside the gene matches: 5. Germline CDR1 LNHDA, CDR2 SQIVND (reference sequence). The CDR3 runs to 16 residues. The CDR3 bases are TGTGCCAGTAGTATCTTTACGGGGGGGAGCACAGATACGCAGTATTTT. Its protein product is CASSIFTGGSTDTQYF.

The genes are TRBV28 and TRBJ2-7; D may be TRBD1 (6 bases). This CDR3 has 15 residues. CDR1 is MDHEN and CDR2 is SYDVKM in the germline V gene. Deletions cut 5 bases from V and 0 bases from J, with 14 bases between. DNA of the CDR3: TGTGCCAGCAGTCTCAGGGGCGTGAGCTCCTACGAGCAGTACTTC. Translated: CASSLRGVSSYEQYF. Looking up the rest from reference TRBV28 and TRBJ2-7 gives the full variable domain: DVKVTQSSRYLVKRTGEKVFLECVQDMDHENMFWYRQDPGLGLRLIYFSYDVKMKEKGDIPEGYSVSREKKERFSLILESASTNQTSMYLCASSLRGVSSYEQYFGPGTRLTVT.

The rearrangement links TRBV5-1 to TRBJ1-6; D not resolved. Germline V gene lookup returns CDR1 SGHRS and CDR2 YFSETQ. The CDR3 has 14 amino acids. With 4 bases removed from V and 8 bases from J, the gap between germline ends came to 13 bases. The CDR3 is CASSNSGFDSPLHF. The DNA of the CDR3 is TGCGCCAGCAGCAATTCAGGCTTTGATTCACCCCTCCACTTT.

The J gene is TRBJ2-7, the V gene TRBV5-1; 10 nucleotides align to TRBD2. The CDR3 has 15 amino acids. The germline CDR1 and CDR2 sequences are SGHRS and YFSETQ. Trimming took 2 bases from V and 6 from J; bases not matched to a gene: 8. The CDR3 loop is CASSFSLAGELEQYF. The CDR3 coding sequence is TGCGCCAGCAGCTTTAGCCTAGCGGGAGAGCTCGAGCAGTACTTC.

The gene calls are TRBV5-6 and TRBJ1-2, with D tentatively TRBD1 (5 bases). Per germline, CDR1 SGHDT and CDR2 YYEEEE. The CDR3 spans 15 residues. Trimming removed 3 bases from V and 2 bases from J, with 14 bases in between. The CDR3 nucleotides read TGTGCCAGCAGCTCGCTCGGGACTTTAAACTATGGCTACACCTTC. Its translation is CASSSLGTLNYGYTF.

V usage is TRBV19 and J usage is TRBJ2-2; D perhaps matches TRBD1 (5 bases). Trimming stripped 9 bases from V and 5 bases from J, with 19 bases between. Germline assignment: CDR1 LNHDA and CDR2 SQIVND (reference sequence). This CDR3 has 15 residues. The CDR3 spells CASKEGAFRTGELFF. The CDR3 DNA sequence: TGTGCCAGCAAGGAAGGGGCCTTCCGAACCGGGGAGCTGTTTTTT.

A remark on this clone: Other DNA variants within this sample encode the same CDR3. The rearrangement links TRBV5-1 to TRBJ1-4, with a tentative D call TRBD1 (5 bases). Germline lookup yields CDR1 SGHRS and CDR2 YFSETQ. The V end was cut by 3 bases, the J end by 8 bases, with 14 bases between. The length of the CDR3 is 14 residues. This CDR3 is CASSSRGGGEKLFF. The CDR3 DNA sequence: TGCGCCAGCAGCTCCCGGGGGGGAGGGGAAAAACTGTTTTTT. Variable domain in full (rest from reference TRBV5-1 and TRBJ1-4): KAGVTQTPRYLIKTRGQQVTLSCSPISGHRSVSWYQQTPGQGLQFLFEYFSETQRNKGNFPGRFSGRQFSNSRSEMNVSTLELGDSALYLCASSSRGGGEKLFFGSGTQLSVL.

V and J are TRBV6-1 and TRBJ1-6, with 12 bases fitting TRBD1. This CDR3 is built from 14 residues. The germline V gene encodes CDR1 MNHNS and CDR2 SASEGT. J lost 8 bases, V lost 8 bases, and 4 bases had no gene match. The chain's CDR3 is CASGTGGFDSPLHF. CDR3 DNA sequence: TGTGCCAGCGGGACAGGGGGCTTTGATTCACCCCTCCACTTT.

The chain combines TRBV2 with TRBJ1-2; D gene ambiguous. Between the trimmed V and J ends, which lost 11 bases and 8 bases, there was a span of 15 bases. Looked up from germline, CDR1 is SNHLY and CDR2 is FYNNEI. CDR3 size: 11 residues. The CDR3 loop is CAGRQPGGYTF. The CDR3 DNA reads TGTGCCGGACGTCAACCGGGGGGCTACACCTTC.

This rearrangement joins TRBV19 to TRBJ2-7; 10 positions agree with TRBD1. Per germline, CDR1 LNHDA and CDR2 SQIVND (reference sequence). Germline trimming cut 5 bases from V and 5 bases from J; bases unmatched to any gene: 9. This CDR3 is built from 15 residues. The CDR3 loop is CASSVPGQGSHEQYF. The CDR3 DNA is TGTGCCAGTAGTGTCCCGGGACAGGGGTCCCACGAGCAGTACTTC.

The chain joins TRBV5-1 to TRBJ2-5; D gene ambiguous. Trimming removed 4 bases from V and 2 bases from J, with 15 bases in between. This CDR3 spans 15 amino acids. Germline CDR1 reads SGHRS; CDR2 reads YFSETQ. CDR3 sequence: CASSGAAGYQETQYF. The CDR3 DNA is TGCGCCAGCAGCGGCGCGGCCGGATATCAAGAGACCCAGTACTTC.

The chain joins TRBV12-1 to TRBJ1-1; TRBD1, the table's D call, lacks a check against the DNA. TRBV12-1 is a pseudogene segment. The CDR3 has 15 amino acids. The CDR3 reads CASSSTRTGDTEAFF. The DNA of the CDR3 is TGTGCCAGCAGCTCAACCCGGACAGGGGACACTGAAGCTTTCTTT.

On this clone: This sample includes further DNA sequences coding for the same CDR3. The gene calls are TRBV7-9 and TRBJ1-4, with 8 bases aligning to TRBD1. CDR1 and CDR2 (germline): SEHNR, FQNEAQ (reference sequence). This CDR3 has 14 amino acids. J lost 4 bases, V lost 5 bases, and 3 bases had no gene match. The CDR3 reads CASSLGQGNEKLFF. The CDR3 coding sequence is TGTGCCAGCAGCCTCGGACAGGGTAATGAAAAACTGTTTTTT.

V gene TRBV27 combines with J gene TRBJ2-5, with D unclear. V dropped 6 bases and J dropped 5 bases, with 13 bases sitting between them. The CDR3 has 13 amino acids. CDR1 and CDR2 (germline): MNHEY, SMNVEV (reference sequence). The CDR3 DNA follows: TGTGCCAGCAGCCCCGTTACGGAGGAGACCCAGTACTTC. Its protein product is CASSPVTEETQYF.

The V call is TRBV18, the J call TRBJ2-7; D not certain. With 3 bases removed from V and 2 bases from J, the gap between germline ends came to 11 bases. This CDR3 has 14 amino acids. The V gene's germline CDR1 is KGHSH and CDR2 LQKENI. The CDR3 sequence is CASSPIAEPYEQYF. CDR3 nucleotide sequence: TGTGCCAGCTCACCCATTGCGGAACCCTACGAGCAGTACTTC.

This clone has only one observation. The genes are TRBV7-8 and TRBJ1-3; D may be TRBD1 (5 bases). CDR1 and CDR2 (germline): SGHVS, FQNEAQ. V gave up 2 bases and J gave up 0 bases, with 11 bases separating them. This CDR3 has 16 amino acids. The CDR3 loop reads CASSLSMTASGNTIYF. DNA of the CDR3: TGTGCCAGCAGCTTATCTATGACAGCCTCTGGAAACACCATATATTTT.

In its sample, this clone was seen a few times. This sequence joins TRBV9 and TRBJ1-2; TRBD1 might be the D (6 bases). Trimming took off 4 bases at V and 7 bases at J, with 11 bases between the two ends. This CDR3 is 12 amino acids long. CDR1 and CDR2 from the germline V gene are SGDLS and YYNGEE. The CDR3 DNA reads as TGTGCCAGCAGCCCAGGGGAGAGTGGCTACACCTTC. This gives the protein CASSPGESGYTF.

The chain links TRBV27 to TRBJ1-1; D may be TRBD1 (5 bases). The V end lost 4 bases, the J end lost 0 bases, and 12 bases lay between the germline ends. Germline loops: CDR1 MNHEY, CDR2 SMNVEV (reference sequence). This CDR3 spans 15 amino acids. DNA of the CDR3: TGTGCCAGCAGTTATCTTCAGGGTATGAACACTGAAGCTTTCTTT. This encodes CASSYLQGMNTEAFF.

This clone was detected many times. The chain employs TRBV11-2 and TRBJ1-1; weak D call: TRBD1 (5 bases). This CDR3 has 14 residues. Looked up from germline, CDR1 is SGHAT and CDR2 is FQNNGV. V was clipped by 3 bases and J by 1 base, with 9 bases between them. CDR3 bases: TGTGCCAGCAGCTTGGGGCTGGCGAACACTGAAGCTTTCTTT. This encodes CASSLGLANTEAFF.

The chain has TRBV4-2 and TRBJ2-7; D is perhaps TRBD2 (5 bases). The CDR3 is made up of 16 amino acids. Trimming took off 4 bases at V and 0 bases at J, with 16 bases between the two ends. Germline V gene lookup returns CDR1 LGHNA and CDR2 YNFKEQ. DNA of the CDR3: TGTGCCAGCAGCCCAAGGTTCACTGGGAGCTCCTACGAGCAGTACTTC. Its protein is CASSPRFTGSSYEQYF.

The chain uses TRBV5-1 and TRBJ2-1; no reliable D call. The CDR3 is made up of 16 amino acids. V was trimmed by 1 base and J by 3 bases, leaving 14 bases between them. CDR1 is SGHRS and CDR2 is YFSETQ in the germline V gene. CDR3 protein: CASSLFVAALYNEQFF. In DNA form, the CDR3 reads TGCGCCAGCAGCTTGTTTGTGGCGGCCCTCTACAATGAGCAGTTCTTC.

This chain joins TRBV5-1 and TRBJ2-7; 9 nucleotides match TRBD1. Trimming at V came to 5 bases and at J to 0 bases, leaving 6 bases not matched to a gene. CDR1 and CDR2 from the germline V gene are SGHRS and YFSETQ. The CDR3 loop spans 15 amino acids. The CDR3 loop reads CASRVDRGYSYEQYF. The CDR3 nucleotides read TGCGCCAGCAGGGTAGACAGGGGGTACTCCTACGAGCAGTACTTC.

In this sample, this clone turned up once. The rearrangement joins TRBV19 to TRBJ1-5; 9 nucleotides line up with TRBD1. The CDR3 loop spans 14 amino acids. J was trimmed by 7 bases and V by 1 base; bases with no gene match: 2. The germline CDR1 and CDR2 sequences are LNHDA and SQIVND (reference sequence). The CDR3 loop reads CASSIGTGDQPQHF. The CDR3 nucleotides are TGTGCCAGTAGTATAGGGACAGGGGACCAGCCCCAGCATTTT.